Below, 32 T cell receptor beta chains from the same sample are listed, as sequenced in a study of radiotherapy plus CTLA-4 blockade in lung cancer. The data were produced by immunoSEQ multiplex PCR, yet TCRdb's version contains in-frame clones alone and is incomplete. Of about 59,000 clones in the sample, 72% are singletons; the top ten hold about 9%. The sample consisted of peripheral blood, taken from a patient treated with radiotherapy plus ipilimumab. The receptors stem from a human donor with non-small cell lung cancer whose response to radiotherapy plus ipilimumab could not be evaluated.

This clone has a handful of counts. V gene TRBV28 combines with J gene TRBJ1-5, with D possibly matching TRBD1 (6 bases). The CDR3 is 14 amino acids. V was trimmed by 5 bases and J by 1 base, leaving 9 bases between them. Germline values: CDR1 MDHEN, CDR2 SYDVKM. CDR3 nucleotides: TGTGCCAGCAGTGTCGACAGGAGCAATCAGCCCCAGCATTTT. Its protein is CASSVDRSNQPQHF. Looking up the rest from reference TRBV28 and TRBJ1-5 gives the full variable domain: DVKVTQSSRYLVKRTGEKVFLECVQDMDHENMFWYRQDPGLGLRLIYFSYDVKMKEKGDIPEGYSVSREKKERFSLILESASTNQTSMYLCASSVDRSNQPQHFGDGTRLSIL.

The V and J genes are TRBV7-2 and TRBJ1-2; 7 nucleotides match TRBD1. Trimming took 4 bases from V and 6 from J; bases not matched to a gene: 8. The CDR3 has 14 amino acids. CDR1 SGHTA and CDR2 FQGNSA come from the germline V gene. In DNA form, the CDR3 reads TGTGCCAGCAGCTCACCAGCCAGGGGGGATGGCTACACCTTC. Amino acids: CASSSPARGDGYTF.

CDR3 loop: CASSVYLLANQETQYF. The CDR3 DNA reads as TGTGCCAGCAGCGTCTACCTTCTAGCGAACCAAGAGACCCAGTACTTC. The chain links TRBV2 to TRBJ2-5, with D perhaps matching TRBD2 (6 bases). V gave up 6 bases and J gave up 0 bases, with 17 bases separating them. The V gene's germline CDR1 is SNHLY and CDR2 FYNNEI. The CDR3 consists of 16 residues. Based on the CDR3 plus reference TRBV2 and TRBJ2-5, the full variable domain is EPEVTQTPSHQVTQMGQEVILRCVPISNHLYFYWYRQILGQKVEFLVSFYNNEISEKSEIFDDQFSVERPDGSNFTLKIRSTKLEDSAMYFCASSVYLLANQETQYFGPGTRLLVL.

This chain joins TRBV10-1 and TRBJ2-7, with 10 nucleotides matching TRBD1. The germline V gene has CDR1 WNHNN and CDR2 SYGVQD (reference sequence). CDR3 size: 17 residues. The V and J ends lost 0 bases and 7 bases, in that order; junction bases with no gene match: 12. Here the CDR3 DNA reads TGCGCCAGCAGTGAGTCGGATTACTGGACAGGGGGTCAGGAGCAGTACTTC. Protein product: CASSESDYWTGGQEQYF.

J is TRBJ2-1 and V is TRBV28, with a possible D match to TRBD1 (6 bases). This CDR3 has 13 amino acids. V was pared by 6 bases and J by 13 bases, with 19 bases between. CDR1 is MDHEN, CDR2 SYDVKM, per germline. In DNA, the CDR3 is TGTGCCAGCAGCCTTACAGGGATCCTTCGCCAGTTCTTC. It is translated as CASSLTGILRQFF.

The CDR3 nucleotides are TGTGCCAGCAGCTTAGCGCTAGCGGGAGGGCGGGAGCAGTTCTTC. The encoded protein is CASSLALAGGREQFF. The gene calls are TRBV11-2 and TRBJ2-1; TRBD2 agrees at 12 bases. In germline, CDR1 is SGHAT, CDR2 FQNNGV. The CDR3 spans 15 residues. V was pared by 1 base and J by 10 bases, with 5 bases of the junction left unmatched.

This clone was counted a few times. The chain recombines TRBV11-2 with TRBJ1-1, with a weak D call TRBD1 (5 bases). Germline V CDR1 and CDR2: SGHAT, FQNNGV. There are 12 residues in the CDR3. Trimming removed 1 base at V and 6 bases at J, with 6 bases between. This chain's CDR3 is CASSLGGPEAFF. The CDR3, as DNA: TGTGCCAGCAGCTTAGGGGGCCCTGAAGCTTTCTTT. The whole variable domain, remainder taken from reference TRBV11-2 and TRBJ1-1, is EAGVAQSPRYKIIEKRQSVAFWCNPISGHATLYWYQQILGQGPKLLIQFQNNGVVDDSQLPKDRFSAERLKGVDSTLKIQPAKLEDSAVYLCASSLGGPEAFFGQGTRLTVV.

The chain is built from TRBV27 and TRBJ1-4, with 8 nucleotides matching TRBD1. The germline V gene has CDR1 MNHEY and CDR2 SMNVEV (reference sequence). The junction had 16 bases not matched to a gene; V was cut back by 8 bases and J by 8 bases. The CDR3 consists of 16 residues. This chain's CDR3 is CASPPSSQGVKEKLFF. CDR3 nucleotide sequence: TGTGCCAGCCCTCCATCATCACAGGGGGTGAAGGAAAAACTGTTTTTT.

V is TRBV25-1 and J is TRBJ1-4, with a weak D call TRBD1 (5 bases). This CDR3 contains 14 residues. V lost 6 bases to trimming and J lost 4 bases, with 12 bases between them. The germline V gene has CDR1 MGHDK and CDR2 SYGVNS. The CDR3 here is CASSGGALNEKLFF. The DNA of the CDR3 is TGTGCCAGCAGCGGAGGGGCCCTTAATGAAAAACTGTTTTTT.

This clone was seen more than once but under ten times. V is TRBV19 and J is TRBJ1-3; D is ambiguous. This CDR3 contains 12 residues. V lost 10 bases and J lost 5, with 12 bases in between. Germline CDR1 reads LNHDA; CDR2 reads SQIVND (reference sequence). Here the CDR3 DNA reads TGTGCCACCTCATGGGCGAGAAACACCATATATTTT. This sequence encodes CATSWARNTIYF.

The CDR3 region has the DNA TGTGCCAGCAGTGACAGGGGAGGGGTGGGCTACACCTTC. This encodes CASSDRGGVGYTF. The chain couples TRBV28 to TRBJ1-2; 8 bases agree with TRBD1. Germline V gives CDR1 MDHEN, CDR2 SYDVKM. The CDR3 runs 13 residues. V shed 5 bases, J shed 8 bases, and the junction held 7 bases outside the gene matches.

This clone has just one count. The genes are TRBV28 and TRBJ2-1; 9 nucleotides align to TRBD1. The trim removed 7 bases at V and 7 bases at J, leaving 8 bases unmatched. The CDR3 extends over 14 amino acids. Germline V gene sequence: CDR1 MDHEN, CDR2 SYDVKM. CDR3 sequence reads: CASIFTGGRNEQFF. The CDR3 DNA is TGTGCCAGCATTTTTACAGGGGGCAGGAATGAGCAGTTCTTC.

The chain combines TRBV7-8 with TRBJ1-4; D remains unclear. This CDR3 spans 13 amino acids. CDR1 is SGHVS and CDR2 is FQNEAQ in the germline V gene. Trimming pared 5 bases from V and 10 bases from J, leaving 14 bases between. The CDR3 sequence: CASSPNPSGKLFF. The CDR3 nucleotides are TGTGCCAGCAGCCCTAACCCTTCCGGAAAACTGTTTTTT.

This clone was counted a few times. The gene calls are TRBV6-5 and TRBJ1-1; no definite D call. The CDR3 totals 16 residues. Germline V CDR1 and CDR2: MNHEY, SVGAGI. Trimming removed 2 bases at V and 1 base at J, with 14 bases between. In DNA form, the CDR3 reads TGTGCCAGCAGTTACATTACGTTGGGAGGGAACACTGAAGCTTTCTTT. It encodes CASSYITLGGNTEAFF.

The chain combines TRBV2 with TRBJ2-3, with a possible D match to TRBD2 (5 bases). The length of the CDR3 is 16 residues. Germline CDR1 is SNHLY and CDR2 is FYNNEI. V lost 7 bases, J lost 0 bases, and 17 bases lay in between. The CDR3 region has the DNA TGTGCCAGCATCCCCATGGGAAGGACTAGCACAGATACGCAGTATTTT. It is translated as CASIPMGRTSTDTQYF.

The V and J genes are TRBV9 and TRBJ2-3, with 9 nucleotides matching TRBD2. The CDR3 contains 15 residues. Germline V CDR1 and CDR2: SGDLS, YYNGEE. Unmatched junction bases numbered 6, after V lost 4 bases and J lost 3 bases. CDR3 DNA sequence: TGTGCCAGCAGCCCCTCGCGGGGGGGTACAGATACGCAGTATTTT. It specifies CASSPSRGGTDTQYF.

The genes are TRBV28 and TRBJ1-3, with unresolved D. The CDR3 length is 16 residues. V lost 4 bases to trimming and J lost 0 bases, with 13 bases between them. CDR1 is MDHEN and CDR2 is SYDVKM in the germline V gene. CDR3 sequence (DNA): TGTGCCAGCAGTTCTCTACAGTTCTTCTCTGGAAACACCATATATTTT. Translated, it gives CASSSLQFFSGNTIYF. The complete variable domain, with remaining parts taken from reference TRBV28 and TRBJ1-3, reads DVKVTQSSRYLVKRTGEKVFLECVQDMDHENMFWYRQDPGLGLRLIYFSYDVKMKEKGDIPEGYSVSREKKERFSLILESASTNQTSMYLCASSSLQFFSGNTIYFGEGSWLTVV.

This sequence joins TRBV18 and TRBJ2-7; D unclear. The germline V and J ends were trimmed by 5 bases and 2 bases, with 19 bases remaining between them. CDR1 is KGHSH and CDR2 is LQKENI in the germline V gene. This CDR3 spans 16 amino acids. The CDR3 loop is CASSSLSTGFAYEQYF. Here the CDR3 DNA reads TGTGCCAGCTCATCCCTTAGCACCGGGTTCGCCTACGAGCAGTACTTC.

This clone was recorded only once. V and J are TRBV29-1 and TRBJ2-3, with 8 bases identical to TRBD1. CDR1 is SQVTM, CDR2 ANQGSEA, per germline. The CDR3 has 13 amino acids. V lost 7 bases, J lost 1 base, and 4 bases stayed unmatched. Here the CDR3 reads CSADRVGTDTQYF. The DNA of the CDR3 is TGCAGCGCGGACAGGGTAGGCACAGATACGCAGTATTTT.

The DNA for the CDR3 is TGTGCCAGCAGCCCTACGACGGGAGTAGGCTACAATGAGCAGTTCTTC. Translating it yields CASSPTTGVGYNEQFF. V usage is TRBV5-4 and J usage is TRBJ2-1, with D possibly TRBD2 on 6 matching bases. The V end lost 4 bases, the J end lost 3 bases, and 17 bases lay between the germline ends. The CDR3 has 16 residues. CDR1 and CDR2 from the germline V gene are SGHNT and YYREEE (reference sequence).

The chain joins TRBV7-9 to TRBJ2-3; TRBD2 matches at 10 bases. The V segment lost 1 base and the J segment 6 bases; nucleotides outside the gene matches: 4. The V gene's germline CDR1 is SEHNR and CDR2 FQNEAQ (reference sequence). This CDR3 comprises 15 residues. CDR3 loop: CASSLGGLAWDTQYF. The CDR3 DNA is TGTGCCAGCAGCTTAGGGGGACTAGCGTGGGATACGCAGTATTTT.

Only one count was recorded for this clone. This chain links TRBV2 with TRBJ1-1; 8 bases fit TRBD1. With 6 bases clipped from V and 1 base from J, the junction kept 1 base outside the gene matches. CDR1 SNHLY and CDR2 FYNNEI come from the germline V gene. This CDR3 is built from 13 residues. The CDR3 loop is CASRGTGNTEAFF. Here the CDR3 DNA reads TGTGCCAGCAGAGGGACAGGGAACACTGAAGCTTTCTTT.

The V and J genes are TRBV10-3 and TRBJ2-5, with 8 bases fitting TRBD2. The CDR3 consists of 17 residues. CDR1 is ENHRY and CDR2 is SYGVKD in the germline V gene. Trimming cost V 2 bases and J 2 bases; bases outside gene matches: 10. In nucleotides, the CDR3 is TGTGCCATCAGTGAGGGGAGGACTAGCCCCATTCAAGAGACCCAGTACTTC. Translated, it gives CAISEGRTSPIQETQYF.

The rearrangement joins TRBV6-5 to TRBJ2-7; the match to TRBD2 covers 13 bases. The CDR3 sequence is 14 residues long. Germline V gene data show CDR1 as MNHEY and CDR2 as SVGAGI. V gave up 6 bases and J gave up 2 bases; unmatched junction bases: 1. CDR3 region: CASRLAGGPYEQYF. In nucleotides, the CDR3 is TGTGCCAGCAGACTAGCGGGGGGGCCCTACGAGCAGTACTTC.

Turning to this clone: Different DNA sequences within this sample yield the same CDR3. This CDR3 reads CASSIDSNYGYTF. The CDR3 nucleotides read TGTGCCAGCAGCATTGACAGTAACTATGGCTACACCTTC. The chain couples TRBV9 to TRBJ1-2, with TRBD1 as a possible D gene (5 bases). The CDR3 spans 13 residues. The ends were cut back, 4 bases at V and 1 base at J, with 8 bases in the middle. CDR1 and CDR2 (germline): SGDLS, YYNGEE.

The chain carries TRBV5-1 and TRBJ1-1, with D maybe TRBD1 (6 bases). Germline-derived CDR1 and CDR2 are SGHRS and YFSETQ. CDR3 length: 15 amino acids. V dropped 6 bases and J dropped 0 bases, with 15 bases sitting between them. The CDR3 coding sequence is TGCGCCAGCACCCGTACCGGGACACTGAACACTGAAGCTTTCTTT. It specifies CASTRTGTLNTEAFF.

V and J are TRBV4-1 and TRBJ2-7; possible D gene TRBD1, 6 bases. CDR1 MGHRA and CDR2 YSYEKL come from the germline V gene. V was pared by 1 base and J by 9 bases, with 13 bases between. CDR3 length equals 13 residues. As DNA, the CDR3 is TGCGCCAGCAGCCAAGCACAGGGAACAAGGCAGTACTTC. Amino acids: CASSQAQGTRQYF.

This clone was recorded a few times. The chain links TRBV4-1 to TRBJ2-5; the D gene is possibly TRBD2 (6 bases). The CDR3 contains 17 residues. Germline-derived CDR1 and CDR2 are MGHRA and YSYEKL. The V and J ends lost 0 bases and 5 bases respectively, with 19 bases between them. CDR3 nucleotides: TGCGCCAGCAGCCAAGAGACCCCGCGGGGACCGGGGGAGACCCAGTACTTC. Translated, it gives CASSQETPRGPGETQYF.

This clone has only a few counts. The rearrangement links TRBV5-1 to TRBJ2-3; 7 positions match TRBD1. Germline assignment: CDR1 SGHRS and CDR2 YFSETQ. The CDR3 runs to 16 residues. V lost 2 bases and J lost 6; bases outside the gene matches: 12. The CDR3 is CASSFPTTGSKDTQYF. The CDR3 DNA reads TGCGCCAGCAGCTTCCCTACGACAGGGTCGAAGGATACGCAGTATTTT.

V is TRBV9 and J is TRBJ2-5; 8 bases align to TRBD1. The J call could be wrong; TRBJ2-7 is a better fit for the DNA end. The CDR3 loop spans 14 amino acids. Germline V gene lookup returns CDR1 SGDLS and CDR2 YYNGEE. The CDR3 coding sequence is TGTGCCAGCAGCGTCCGGGACAGGCCCTACGAGCAGTACTTC. Translation gives CASSVRDRPYEQYF.

With respect to this clone: Because the CDR3 is missing its conserved closing phenylalanine or tryptophan, this is likely a read error. The DNA is omitted, as the CDR3 cannot be located on it reliably, and the CDR3 follows TCRdb's listing. The V gene is TRBV6-1, the J gene TRBJ1-1; the table names TRBD1, a call not compared with the DNA. Germline CDR1 is MNHNS and CDR2 is SASEGT. Termini included, the CDR3 measures 13 amino acids. The CDR3 is CASSERNGQGVSV.

This sequence joins TRBV9 and TRBJ1-1, with 7 bases identical to TRBD1. Germline V gene sequence: CDR1 SGDLS, CDR2 YYNGEE. The V segment lost 2 bases and the J segment 0 bases; nucleotides outside the gene matches: 1. The length of the CDR3 is 14 residues. CDR3: CASSVGTVNTEAFF. CDR3 bases: TGTGCCAGCAGCGTTGGGACAGTGAACACTGAAGCTTTCTTT.